This T cell receptor (beta chain) was sequenced in a study of T cells after posttransplantation cyclophosphamide. Study observations and caveats: Donor CD8+ memory clones often dominated recipient blood repertoires at later times. Recipient CMV seropositivity and CMV reactivation strongly tracked TRB clonality.

This clone has ten or more counts. Antigen: not known. Only in-frame clones appear in the TCRdb table, and some are missing; sequencing was by immunoSEQ multiplex PCR. This repertoire holds 30,000 to 45,000 clones, and none appear only once. The receptor was derived from a girl aged 10 to 17 in good health, CMV-negative, and a related stem cell transplant donor. Sequencing was performed on PBMCs.

The CDR3, as DNA: TGTGCCAGCAGTGAAGACTTGTTATCGCAGCAGGCTTATGGCTACACCTTC. Its protein is CASSEDLLSQQAYGYTF. This sequence joins TRBV6-1 and TRBJ1-2; unclear D gene. This CDR3 has 17 amino acids. Trimming removed 1 base from V and 5 bases from J, with 20 bases in between. The germline V gene has CDR1 MNHNS and CDR2 SASEGT.